This TCR beta chain was sequenced for a study of CD8 T cells in Susac syndrome. Losses at the gene ends were 8 bases for V and 8 bases for J; bases not matched to a gene: 9. Germline V CDR1 and CDR2: MDHEN, SYDVKM. The CDR3 consists of 14 residues. Study conclusions and caveats: In its TCR sequencing and HLA analysis, the study acknowledged that the number of individuals was relatively small.

CD8+ and CD4+ T cells from blood underwent TCR beta sequencing. To note about this clonotype: Its antigen is undetermined.

After extraction with the RNeasy kit, about 0.5 to 1 ug of the RNA was reverse transcribed using random hexamers. TCRdb reanalysed the immunoSEQ multiplex PCR reads using MiXCR and keeps one entry per CDR3 protein. The sample lists 200,000 or so distinct CDR3 sequences, nearly 97% occurring once. The chain links TRBV28 to TRBJ2-4, with TRBD1 identical over 10 bases. What was sequenced was CD4+ T cells from PBMCs. This clonotype originated in a human donor with multiple sclerosis. CDR3 region: CASGPGTGVDIQYF. In nucleotides, the CDR3 is TGTGCCAGCGGACCCGGGACAGGGGTGGACATTCAGTACTTC.